Listed here is a single T cell receptor (beta chain). Its antigen is not identified. This entry is derived from a study of cytomegalovirus exposure and HLA in healthy donors. Across the study: Of all 360 or so donors who were genotyped, roughly 81% belonged to the Caucasian-associated ancestry cluster. Findings and caveats of the study: A later analysis linked roughly 17,000 TCR beta sequences to HLA alleles at 0.05 false discovery rate. Associated with cytomegalovirus, according to the listing, were fewer than 200 TCR beta chains. Later on, a genetic analysis was performed. It linked a missense variant in DCLRE1C with V- and J-gene trimming of TCR beta.

J gave up 7 bases and V 4 bases, and 7 bases lay outside the gene matches. CDR1 is SGHAT, CDR2 FQNNGV, per germline. This CDR3 has 13 residues. Researchers ran the PCR with 60 Vbeta and 13 Jbeta primers. The table came from immunoSEQ multiplex PCR; TCRdb's copy has only in-frame clones and leaves some out. The sample lists 150,000 to 160,000 clones; about 70% were seen once. Sequencing used PBMCs. This chain joins TRBV11-2 and TRBJ2-7; TRBD2 agrees at 7 bases. The receptor was isolated from a man younger than 35 in good health and CMV-seronegative. For the CDR3, the DNA is TGTGCCAGCAGCTCCGGGAGGACGGGGGAGCAGTACTTC. This gives the protein CASSSGRTGEQYF.